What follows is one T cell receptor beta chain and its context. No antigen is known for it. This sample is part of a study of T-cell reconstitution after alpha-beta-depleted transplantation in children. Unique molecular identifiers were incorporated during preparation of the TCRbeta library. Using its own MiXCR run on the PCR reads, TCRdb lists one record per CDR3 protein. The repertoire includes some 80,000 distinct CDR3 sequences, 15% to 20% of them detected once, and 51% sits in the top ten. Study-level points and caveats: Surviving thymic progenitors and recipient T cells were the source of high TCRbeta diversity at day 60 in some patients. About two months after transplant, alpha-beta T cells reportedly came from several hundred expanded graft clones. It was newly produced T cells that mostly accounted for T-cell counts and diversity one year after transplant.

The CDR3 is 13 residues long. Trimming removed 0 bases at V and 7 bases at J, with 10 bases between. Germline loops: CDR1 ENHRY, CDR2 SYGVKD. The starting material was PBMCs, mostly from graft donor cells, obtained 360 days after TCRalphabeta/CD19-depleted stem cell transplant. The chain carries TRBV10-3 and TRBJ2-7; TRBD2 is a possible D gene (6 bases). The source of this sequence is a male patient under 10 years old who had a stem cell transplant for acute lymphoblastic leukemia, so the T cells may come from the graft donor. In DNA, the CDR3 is TGTGCCATCAGTGAGTCGGAAGGGAGGGAGCAGTACTTC. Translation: CAISESEGREQYF.